These 23 T cell receptor beta chains were sequenced from one sample in a study of CD8+CD57+ T cells in acquired aplastic anemia. Using genomic DNA as the template, TCR beta VDJ and CDR3 profiling was carried out. TCRdb fed the reads into MiXCR, producing one record per CDR3 protein. The data hold around 220,000 distinct CDR3 sequences, with less than 60% observed a single time. The authors sequenced patients whose flow cytometry had shown CD8+CD57+ cell expansion. Material: sorted CD4+, CD8+, or CD8+CD57+ T cells (not recorded which) from PBMCs. These receptors all come from a human donor with aplastic anemia.

Many counts were recorded for this clonotype. The V and J genes are TRBV12-3 or TRBV12-4 and TRBJ1-4; 10 positions agree with TRBD1. V was clipped by 5 bases and J by 0 bases; unmatched bases: 3. CDR3 length: 16 residues. CDR3 amino acids: CASSPGTGATNEKLFF. DNA for the CDR3: TGTGCCAGCAGTCCCGGGACAGGGGCAACTAATGAAAAACTGTTTTTT.

V and J are TRBV10-3 and TRBJ1-3, with no clear D. CDR1 and CDR2 from the germline V gene are ENHRY and SYGVKD. There are 14 residues in the CDR3. Trimming removed 8 bases at V and 0 bases at J, with 11 bases between. The CDR3 sequence: CAIAPQRSGNTIYF. The CDR3 DNA sequence: TGTGCCATCGCCCCGCAGCGCTCTGGAAACACCATATATTTT.

Details on this clonotype: A much larger clonotype is one base distant, so this may be a read error. Here the CDR3 omits its conserved ending phenylalanine or tryptophan, so a read error is the likely source. This chain links TRBV5-1 with TRBJ1-3; no clear D. Trimming cost V 7 bases and J 4 bases, with 21 bases left between them. Germline V gene lookup returns CDR1 SGHRS and CDR2 YFSETQ. There are 16 residues in the CDR3. The CDR3 protein is CASSRPGGIAGNTIYL. CDR3 bases: TGCGCCAGCTCGCGTCCGGGAGGGATTGCCGGAAACACCATATATCTT.

V gene TRBV7-6 combines with J gene TRBJ1-5, with D possibly being TRBD1 (6 bases). V was pared by 5 bases and J by 7 bases, with 27 bases between. Per the germline V gene, CDR1 is SGHVS and CDR2 is FNYEAQ. The CDR3 has 18 amino acids. As DNA, the CDR3 is TGTGCCAGCAGCACAACTAGCGGGGGGGCAGAACACAAGCAGCCCCAGCATTTT. Its protein product is CASSTTSGGAEHKQPQHF.

The chain couples TRBV29-1 to TRBJ2-7; D perhaps matches TRBD1 (6 bases). The CDR3 has 12 residues. V was pared by 6 bases and J by 2 bases, with 11 bases between. Per germline, CDR1 SQVTM and CDR2 ANQGSEA. CDR3 in amino acids: CSVGRTAYEQYF. CDR3 coding DNA: TGCAGCGTGGGGCGGACAGCCTACGAGCAGTACTTC.

The V gene is TRBV5-1, the J gene TRBJ1-1; a weak D match, TRBD1 (5 bases). CDR3 length: 14 residues. V lost 0 bases to trimming and J lost 3 bases, with 9 bases between them. Looked up from germline, CDR1 is SGHRS and CDR2 is YFSETQ. This chain's CDR3 is CASSLDRTYTEAFF. In nucleotides, the CDR3 is TGCGCCAGCAGCTTGGACAGGACTTACACTGAAGCTTTCTTT.

The rearrangement joins TRBV6-4 to TRBJ2-3; D gene unclear. V lost 6 bases and J lost 3, with 10 bases in between. The CDR3 consists of 13 residues. Germline V gives CDR1 MRHNA, CDR2 SNTAGT. The DNA for the CDR3 is TGTGCCAGCAGCCGGACCGAAACAGATACGCAGTATTTT. It translates to CASSRTETDTQYF.

There are many counts of this clonotype. The chain carries TRBV11-3 and TRBJ1-1, with D perhaps matching TRBD1 (6 bases). Per the germline V gene, CDR1 is SGHNT and CDR2 is YENEEA. The CDR3 consists of 13 residues. V was clipped by 2 bases and J by 8 bases, with 12 bases between them. DNA of the CDR3: TGTGCCAGCAGCTTATCTATGGGGGCGGAAGCTTTCTTT. This encodes CASSLSMGAEAFF.

About this clonotype: The junction departs from germline at one end; a sequencing error may be responsible. J is TRBJ2-1 and V is TRBV5-1; 7 bases fit TRBD1. The CDR3 length is 13 residues. CDR1 and CDR2 (germline): SGHRS, YFSETQ. The DNA for the CDR3 is TGTGCCAGTCGCCGGGCCCAGGGGGATGAGCAGTTCTTC. Its translation is CASRRAQGDEQFF.

This clonotype appeared many times. This rearrangement joins TRBV7-3 to TRBJ2-3, with 7 bases lining up with TRBD1. Germline lookup yields CDR1 SGHTA and CDR2 FQGTGA. V was pared by 0 bases and J by 2 bases, with 11 bases of the junction left unmatched. The CDR3 runs to 18 residues. This chain's CDR3 is CASSLTGTESRLTDTQYF. DNA for the CDR3: TGTGCCAGCAGCTTAACGGGGACAGAGTCTCGTCTCACAGATACGCAGTATTTT. The full variable domain, completed using reference TRBV7-3 and TRBJ2-3, is GAGVSQTPSNKVTEKGKYVELRCDPISGHTALYWYRQSLGQGPEFLIYFQGTGAADDSGLPNDRFFAVRPEGSVSTLKIQRTERGDSAVYLCASSLTGTESRLTDTQYFGPGTRLTVL.

On this clonotype: A clone one base away is much larger, so this may be a read error. This chain joins TRBV6-1 and TRBJ1-2; D gene ambiguous. Germline-derived CDR1 and CDR2 are MNHNS and SASEGT. The length of the CDR3 is 13 residues. Trimming removed 5 bases from V and 8 bases from J, with 15 bases in between. CDR3 amino acids: CASSRLMDGGYTF. The CDR3 nucleotides are TGTGCCAGCAGTCGATTAATGGATGGGGGCTACACCTTC.

The chain uses TRBV12-3 or TRBV12-4 and TRBJ2-5; 7 bases fit TRBD1. V shed 4 bases, J shed 9 bases, and the junction held 11 bases outside the gene matches. CDR3 length: 14 residues. This chain's CDR3 is CASSSRGIDQPQYF. The CDR3 nucleotides read TGTGCCAGCAGTTCCAGGGGGATAGACCAGCCCCAGTACTTC.

This clonotype was seen a handful of times. The J gene is TRBJ1-1, the V gene TRBV7-9; D gene uncertain. Germline CDR1 SEHNR, CDR2 FQNEAQ (reference sequence). V lost 6 bases and J 0 bases, leaving 14 bases between the germline ends. The CDR3 extends over 15 amino acids. In DNA form, the CDR3 reads TGTGCCAGCAGAAACAGCCGGCCCGTGAACACTGAAGCTTTCTTT. Its translation: CASRNSRPVNTEAFF.

Ten or more counts support this clonotype. J is TRBJ1-5 and V is TRBV19; D is unclear. The CDR3 is 14 residues long. V lost 7 bases and J 2 bases, leaving 12 bases between the germline ends. CDR1 is LNHDA, CDR2 SQIVND, per germline (reference sequence). The CDR3 here is CASTWPGGNQPQHF. For the CDR3, the DNA is TGTGCCAGTACATGGCCTGGGGGCAATCAGCCCCAGCATTTT.

This clonotype was seen a few times. This chain links TRBV7-8 with TRBJ2-7; D not certain. V was shortened by 1 base and J by 6 bases, with 7 bases between the two germline ends. Germline V gives CDR1 SGHVS, CDR2 FQNEAQ. CDR3 length: 12 amino acids. Written as DNA, the CDR3 is TGTGCCAGCAGCTTAGATGGAGCCGAGCAGTACGTC. This codes for CASSLDGAEQYV.

The rearrangement links TRBV29-1 to TRBJ2-1; TRBD2 aligns across 9 bases. The V gene end was trimmed by 5 bases and the J gene end by 12 bases; junction bases not matched to a gene: 8. Per germline, CDR1 SQVTM and CDR2 ANQGSEA. This CDR3 has 12 amino acids. The CDR3 reads CSVRAGGGGQFF. Here the CDR3 DNA reads TGCAGCGTTAGAGCGGGCGGGGGGGGGCAGTTCTTC.

A remark on this clonotype: One end of the junction is discordant with germline, which a read error may explain. The rearrangement uses TRBV5-1 and TRBJ1-2; no firm D call. The CDR3 is 15 residues long. CDR1 and CDR2 (germline): SGHRS, YFSETQ. The CDR3 DNA reads as TGCGCCAGCAGCTTGGAGGAGGCCGCTAATTATGGCTACACCTTC. This translates into CASSLEEAANYGYTF.

The V call is TRBV15, the J call TRBJ2-2, with 8 bases matching TRBD1. This CDR3 is built from 16 residues. Trimming took 0 bases from V and 4 from J; bases not matched to a gene: 4. Germline V lookup: CDR1 LNHNV, CDR2 YYDKDF (reference sequence). CDR3 coding DNA: TGTGCCACCAGCAGAGAATCGGGACAGGCCACCGGGGAGCTGTTTTTT. This encodes CATSRESGQATGELFF.

The table lists this clonotype with many counts. The rearrangement joins TRBV2 to TRBJ2-4, with a possible D match to TRBD1 (5 bases). V shed 4 bases and J shed 8 bases, with 18 bases lying between them. CDR1 SNHLY and CDR2 FYNNEI come from the germline V gene. CDR3 size: 15 residues. The CDR3 DNA reads TGTGCCAGCAGTGGTACAAGGGGCTCTAGGGACATTCAGTACTTC. It is translated as CASSGTRGSRDIQYF.

Regarding this clonotype: Being one base from a much bigger clone, this may be a read error. V and J are TRBV11-2 and TRBJ2-5; tentatively, D is TRBD1 or TRBD2 (5 bases each). V lost 1 base to trimming and J lost 9 bases, with 12 bases between them. The CDR3 totals 13 residues. Germline CDR1 SGHAT, CDR2 FQNNGV. The CDR3 sequence is CASSLGLLGAQYF. The CDR3 DNA reads TGTGCCAGCAGCTTAGGACTTCTGGGGGCCCAGTACTTC.

The V call is TRBV7-4, the J call TRBJ2-1; 9 nucleotides line up with TRBD1. The CDR3 spans 14 residues. Germline CDR1 reads SGHVT; CDR2 reads SQSDAQ. Trimming cost V 3 bases and J 4 bases; bases outside gene matches: 1. The CDR3 DNA reads TGTGCCAGCAGCTTCGACAGGGGGTACAATGAGCAGTTCTTC. Amino acids: CASSFDRGYNEQFF.

This chain joins TRBV20-1 and TRBJ2-7; 7 nucleotides align to TRBD2. This CDR3 is built from 13 residues. The germline V gene encodes CDR1 DFQATT and CDR2 SNEGSKA (reference sequence). V shed 0 bases and J 6 bases; nucleotides not matched to a gene: 5. CDR3 coding DNA: TGCAGTGCTAGAGATCCTAGCGGTCTCGAGCAGTACGTC. Amino acid sequence: CSARDPSGLEQYV.

The chain links TRBV14 to TRBJ1-2, with 12 bases aligning to TRBD1. Trimming took 5 bases from V and 7 from J; bases not matched to a gene: 11. The CDR3 runs 16 residues. In germline, CDR1 is SGHDN, CDR2 FVKESK. The CDR3 here is CASSLGDRGRAGGYTF. In DNA form, the CDR3 reads TGTGCCAGCAGCTTAGGGGACAGGGGGCGCGCTGGTGGCTACACCTTC.